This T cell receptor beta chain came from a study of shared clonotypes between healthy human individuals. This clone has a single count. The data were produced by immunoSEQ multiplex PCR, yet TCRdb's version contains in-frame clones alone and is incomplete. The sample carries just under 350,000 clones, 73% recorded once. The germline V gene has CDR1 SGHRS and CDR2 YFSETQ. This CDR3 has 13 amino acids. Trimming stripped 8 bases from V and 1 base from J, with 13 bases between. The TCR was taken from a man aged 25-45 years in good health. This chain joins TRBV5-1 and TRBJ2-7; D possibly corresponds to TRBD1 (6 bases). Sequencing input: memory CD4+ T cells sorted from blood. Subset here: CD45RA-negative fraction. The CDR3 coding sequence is TGCGCCAGGATTCCTACAGGGTCCTACGAGCAGTACTTC. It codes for CARIPTGSYEQYF.